This T cell receptor beta chain emerged from a study of T cells expressing NK-cell markers. TCRdb reworked the 5' RACE reads into one entry per CDR3 protein, no DNA. Its table lists a few hundred thousand distinct CDR3 sequences. Points from the study as a whole: The same clonotypes also predominated in the CD3+CD56-NKG2C+ fraction of several donors. HCMV specificity of the expanded NKG2C+ T cell clones was not established.

With regard to this clonotype: Its antigen is still unknown.

The CDR3 consists of 15 residues. Looked up from germline, CDR1 is MNHNS and CDR2 is SASEGT. V is TRBV6-1 and J is TRBJ2-3; TCRdb calls TRBD1, which cannot be checked without DNA. The sample was blood T cells: a sorted CD56 or NKG2C T cell subset, CD4+ or CD8+ T cells, or bulk PBMC T cells (not recorded which). The TCR originated in a man aged 18-75 years in good health. CDR3 in amino acids: CASRRFREPTDTQYF.